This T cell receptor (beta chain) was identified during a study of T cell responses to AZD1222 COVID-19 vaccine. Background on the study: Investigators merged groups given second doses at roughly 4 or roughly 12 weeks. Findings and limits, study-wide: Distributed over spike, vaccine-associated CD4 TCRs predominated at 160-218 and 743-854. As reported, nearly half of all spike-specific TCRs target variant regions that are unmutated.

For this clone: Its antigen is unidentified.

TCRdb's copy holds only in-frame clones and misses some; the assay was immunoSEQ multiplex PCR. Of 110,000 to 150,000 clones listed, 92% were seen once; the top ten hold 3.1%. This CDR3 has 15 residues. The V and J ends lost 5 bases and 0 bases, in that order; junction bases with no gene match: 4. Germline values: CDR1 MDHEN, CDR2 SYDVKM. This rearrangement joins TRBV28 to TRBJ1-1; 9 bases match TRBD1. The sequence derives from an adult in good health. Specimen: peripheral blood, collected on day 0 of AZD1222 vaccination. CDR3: CASSLRDRVNTEAFF. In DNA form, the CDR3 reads TGTGCCAGCAGTCTTCGGGACAGGGTGAACACTGAAGCTTTCTTT.